This TCR beta chain was found in a study of STAT3 mutations in large granular lymphocyte leukemia. Study in general: Over half of T-LGLL patients had one or more immunosuppressive regimens. Whole-study findings and limits: TCR clonotype switching after therapy occurred in 6 of 18 patients. Every T-LGLL patient had at least one immunodominant TCRbeta clonotype. Clonal expansion was inferred from samples taken at other timepoints.

This CDR3 is 13 amino acids long. Deletions cut 5 bases from V and 6 bases from J, with 12 bases between. The germline V gene encodes CDR1 SGHTA and CDR2 FQGTGA. TCRbeta libraries averaged about 40,773 productive templates per sample. Generated by immunoSEQ multiplex PCR, the TCRdb table keeps only in-frame clones and is missing some. The table shows under 9,500 clones, with 91% occurring only once. With regard to this clone: What it binds is unknown.

The source is a man aged 45 to 65 with T-cell large granular lymphocyte leukemia. Some clones in this sample may be carry-over from other donors' samples. The sample comprised peripheral blood mononuclear cells. The chain joins TRBV7-3 to TRBJ2-3; possibly TRBD1 or TRBD2 for D (5 bases each). Here the CDR3 DNA reads TGTGCCAGCAGCCCCCCAGGGACCGATACGCAGTATTTT. Translated: CASSPPGTDTQYF.